Presented here are 10 T cell receptor beta chains from one specimen sequenced in a study of cytomegalovirus exposure and HLA in healthy donors. It was with 60 Vbeta and 13 Jbeta primers that the PCR ran. Sequencing used immunoSEQ multiplex PCR; TCRdb keeps in-frame clones, though not all of them. The sample records approximately 140,000 clones, roughly 80% being singletons. Sequencing input: PBMCs. The origin of the receptors is a woman aged 40 to 55 in good health and CMV-seropositive.

This sequence joins TRBV28 and TRBJ2-5; the D is unclear. This CDR3 contains 13 residues. V lost 6 bases to trimming and J lost 1 base, with 9 bases between them. Germline CDR1 reads MDHEN; CDR2 reads SYDVKM. For the CDR3, the DNA is TGTGCCAGCAGGCCAGCGATCCAAGAGACCCAGTACTTC. Amino acids: CASRPAIQETQYF.

The chain employs TRBV6-1 and TRBJ2-7; weak D call: TRBD1 (6 bases). CDR3 size: 14 residues. The ends were cut back, 6 bases at V and 2 bases at J, with 14 bases in the middle. The germline V gene encodes CDR1 MNHNS and CDR2 SASEGT. The CDR3 is CASSVGAGTYEQYF. As DNA, the CDR3 is TGTGCCAGCAGCGTGGGGGCAGGGACCTACGAGCAGTACTTC.

This sequence joins TRBV15 and TRBJ1-1; no definite D call. This CDR3 contains 13 residues. Between the trimmed V and J ends, which lost 2 bases and 0 bases, there was a span of 4 bases. The germline CDR1 and CDR2 sequences are LNHNV and YYDKDF (reference sequence). The CDR3 reads CATSRNMNTEAFF. For the CDR3, the DNA is TGTGCCACCAGCAGAAACATGAACACTGAAGCTTTCTTT.

The CDR3 DNA reads as TGTGCCATCACCCCAGCGGGGGGCAATGAGCAGTTCTTC. This translates into CAITPAGGNEQFF. The chain links TRBV10-3 to TRBJ2-1, with 9 bases aligning to TRBD2. Germline CDR1 is ENHRY and CDR2 is SYGVKD. This CDR3 region has 13 residues. With V trimmed by 7 bases and J by 6 bases, 4 bases remained unmatched.

The rearrangement joins TRBV10-3 to TRBJ2-3; D is possibly TRBD1 (6 bases). V was clipped by 0 bases and J by 2 bases, with 15 bases between them. Germline CDR1 and CDR2: ENHRY and SYGVKD. The CDR3 runs 17 residues. Here the CDR3 DNA reads TGTGCCATCAGTGAGTCAGACAGGTATCTCCCCACAGATACGCAGTATTTT. Translated: CAISESDRYLPTDTQYF.

The J gene is TRBJ1-2, the V gene TRBV5-1; TRBD1 matches at 9 bases. Germline loops: CDR1 SGHRS, CDR2 YFSETQ. The ends lost 2 bases at V and 8 bases at J; junction bases unmatched: 7. The CDR3 length is 14 residues. DNA of the CDR3: TGCGCCAGCAGCTTCGGGACAGGGAATCTGGGCTACACCTTC. Its translation: CASSFGTGNLGYTF.

V is TRBV28 and J is TRBJ2-1; 10 positions agree with TRBD1. Germline CDR1 MDHEN, CDR2 SYDVKM. The CDR3 runs to 14 residues. V shed 5 bases and J 9 bases; nucleotides not matched to a gene: 7. The CDR3 region is CASSPLTGGGEQFF. CDR3 DNA: TGTGCCAGCAGTCCTCTGACAGGGGGCGGTGAGCAGTTCTTC.

The chain combines TRBV10-3 with TRBJ2-2, with 14 bases identical to TRBD2. Losses at the gene ends were 8 bases for V and 1 base for J; bases not matched to a gene: 0. Germline V gives CDR1 ENHRY, CDR2 SYGVKD. There are 15 residues in the CDR3. Written as DNA, the CDR3 is TGTGCCATCGGGACTAGCGGGGGGAACACCGGGGAGCTGTTTTTT. Its protein is CAIGTSGGNTGELFF.

The V gene is TRBV10-3, the J gene TRBJ2-3, with 13 nucleotides matching TRBD2. Germline lookup yields CDR1 ENHRY and CDR2 SYGVKD. The CDR3 sequence is 15 residues long. Losses at the gene ends were 5 bases for V and 3 bases for J; bases not matched to a gene: 2. This CDR3 is CAISTTSGGTDTQYF. In nucleotides, the CDR3 is TGTGCCATCAGTACGACTAGCGGGGGGACAGATACGCAGTATTTT.

J is TRBJ2-5 and V is TRBV7-9; weak D call: TRBD1 (5 bases). Germline values: CDR1 SEHNR, CDR2 FQNEAQ (reference sequence). CDR3 length: 13 amino acids. Trimming stripped 7 bases from V and 4 bases from J, with 13 bases between. CDR3 loop: CASTTVLRETQYF. As DNA, the CDR3 is TGTGCCAGCACGACAGTTCTTAGAGAGACCCAGTACTTC.